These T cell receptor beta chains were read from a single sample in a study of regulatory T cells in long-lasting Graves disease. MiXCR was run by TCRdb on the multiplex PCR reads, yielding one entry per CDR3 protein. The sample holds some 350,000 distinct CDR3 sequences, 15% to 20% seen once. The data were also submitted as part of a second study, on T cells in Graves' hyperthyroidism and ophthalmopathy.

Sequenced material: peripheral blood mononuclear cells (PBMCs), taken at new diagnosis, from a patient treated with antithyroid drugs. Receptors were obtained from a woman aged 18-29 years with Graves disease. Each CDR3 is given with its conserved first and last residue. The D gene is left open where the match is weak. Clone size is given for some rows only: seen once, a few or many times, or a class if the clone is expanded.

CDR3 protein: CASSSDRGGNTEAFF
CDR3 DNA: TGTGCCAGCAGCTCCGACAGAGGAGGGAACACTGAAGCTTTCTTT
V gene: TRBV7-2
J gene: TRBJ1-1
clone size: .
D gene: .

CDR3 protein: CASSPGTGGRSYGYTF
CDR3 DNA: TGTGCCAGCAGTCCCGGGACAGGGGGTCGTTCCTATGGCTACACCTTC
V gene: TRBV28
J gene: TRBJ1-2
clone size: few
D gene: TRBD1

CDR3 protein: CSATLLQGTETQYF
CDR3 DNA: TGCAGTGCTACTTTACTACAGGGGACCGAGACCCAGTACTTC
V gene: TRBV20-1
J gene: TRBJ2-5
clone size: many
D gene: TRBD1

CDR3 protein: CASSLPGGRLIPTF
CDR3 DNA: TGTGCCAGCAGTCTTCCCGGGGGGCGTTTAATTCCCACCTTC
V gene: TRBV28
J gene: TRBJ1-2
clone size: many
D gene: .

CDR3 protein: CASSLALGTSSYEQYF
CDR3 DNA: TGTGCCAGCAGCTTAGCGCTTGGGACTAGCTCCTACGAGCAGTACTTC
V gene: TRBV7-9
J gene: TRBJ2-7
clone size: many
D gene: TRBD2

CDR3 protein: CASSLELGYEQYF
CDR3 DNA: TGTGCCAGCAGCTTAGAACTAGGCTACGAGCAGTACTTC
V gene: TRBV11-2
J gene: TRBJ2-7
clone size: many
D gene: .

CDR3 protein: CASGGGPSSGNTIYF
CDR3 DNA: TGTGCCAGCGGCGGGGGCCCCAGCTCTGGAAACACCATATATTTT
V gene: TRBV28
J gene: TRBJ1-3
clone size: many
D gene: .

CDR3 protein: CASSPKTGSTEAFF
CDR3 DNA: TGCGCCAGCAGTCCTAAGACAGGGAGCACTGAAGCTTTCTTT
V gene: TRBV5-1
J gene: TRBJ1-1
clone size: .
D gene: TRBD1

CDR3 protein: CASTLQGEAFF
CDR3 DNA: TGTGCCAGCACCCTACAGGGCGAAGCTTTCTTT
V gene: TRBV6-2/TRBV6-3
J gene: TRBJ1-1
clone size: few
D gene: .

CDR3 protein: CSAHGTSGGTRDTQYF
CDR3 DNA: TGCAGTGCTCACGGGACTAGCGGGGGGACCAGAGATACGCAGTATTTT
V gene: TRBV20-1
J gene: TRBJ2-3
clone size: many
D gene: TRBD2

CDR3 protein: CASSLKATGGYTGELFF
CDR3 DNA: TGCGCCAGCAGCTTGAAGGCAACAGGGGGCTACACCGGGGAGCTGTTTTTT
V gene: TRBV5-1
J gene: TRBJ2-2
clone size: many
D gene: TRBD1

CDR3 protein: CASIMGGDERLFF
CDR3 DNA: TGTGCCAGCATCATGGGAGGGGATGAAAGACTGTTTTTT
V gene: TRBV28
J gene: TRBJ1-4
clone size: .
D gene: .

CDR3 protein: CASSQRDAAKNIQYF
CDR3 DNA: TGTGCCAGCAGCCAACGGGACGCAGCCAAAAACATTCAGTACTTC
V gene: TRBV3-1
J gene: TRBJ2-4
clone size: many
D gene: .

CDR3 protein: CSAPEGGGTDTQYF
CDR3 DNA: TGCAGTGCTCCAGAGGGTGGGGGCACAGATACGCAGTATTTT
V gene: TRBV20-1
J gene: TRBJ2-3
clone size: few
D gene: .

CDR3 protein: CASSFPSGGPEIDTQYF
CDR3 DNA: TGCGCCAGCAGCTTCCCTAGCGGGGGGCCTGAGATAGATACGCAGTATTTT
V gene: TRBV5-1
J gene: TRBJ2-3
clone size: many
D gene: TRBD2

CDR3 protein: CSTRDIQGFGYTF
CDR3 DNA: TGCAGTACTAGAGACATCCAGGGATTTGGCTACACCTTC
V gene: TRBV20-1
J gene: TRBJ1-2
clone size: .
D gene: .

CDR3 protein: CASSLRGGQGSYEQYF
CDR3 DNA: TGTGCCAGCAGCTTACGGGGGGGACAGGGGAGCTACGAGCAGTACTTC
V gene: TRBV7-2
J gene: TRBJ2-7
clone size: many
D gene: TRBD1